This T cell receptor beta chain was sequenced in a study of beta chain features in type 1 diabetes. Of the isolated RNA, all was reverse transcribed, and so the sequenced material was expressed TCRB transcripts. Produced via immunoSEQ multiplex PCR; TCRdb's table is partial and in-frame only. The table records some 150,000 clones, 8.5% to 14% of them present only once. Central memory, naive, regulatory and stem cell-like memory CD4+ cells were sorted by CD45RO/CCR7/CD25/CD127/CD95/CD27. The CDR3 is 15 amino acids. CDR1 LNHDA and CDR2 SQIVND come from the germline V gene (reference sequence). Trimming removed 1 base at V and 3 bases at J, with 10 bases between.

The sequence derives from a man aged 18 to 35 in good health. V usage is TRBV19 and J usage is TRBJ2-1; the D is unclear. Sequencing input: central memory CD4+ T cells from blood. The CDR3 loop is CASSIGSQIYNEQFF. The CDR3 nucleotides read TGTGCCAGTAGTATAGGTTCACAGATCTACAATGAGCAGTTCTTC.